The 12 T cell receptor beta chains in this list originate from one sample, sequenced in a study of T cells expressing NK-cell markers. TCRdb re-analyzed the 5' RACE reads; it lists each CDR3 protein once, without DNA. The sample has roughly 430,000 distinct CDR3 sequences. Material for sequencing was blood T cells: a sorted CD56 or NKG2C T cell subset, CD4+ or CD8+ T cells, or bulk PBMC T cells (not recorded which). These receptors were obtained from a woman aged 18-70 years in good health.

This chain connects TRBV5-1 to TRBJ2-1; TCRdb selects TRBD2, and the lack of DNA leaves this call unchecked. Germline CDR1 is SGHRS and CDR2 is YFSETQ. The CDR3 spans 19 residues. The CDR3 region is CASSSPSGGRWGVTNEQFF.

This rearrangement joins TRBV14 to TRBJ2-3; TCRdb gives TRBD2 as the D gene, but with no DNA this cannot be confirmed. This CDR3 region has 19 residues. Germline assignment: CDR1 SGHDN and CDR2 FVKESK. This chain's CDR3 is CASSHRLAGGPWDTDTQYF. The variable domain in full, completed from reference TRBV14 and TRBJ2-3, reads EAGVTQFPSHSVIEKGQTVTLRCDPISGHDNLYWYRRVMGKEIKFLLHFVKESKQDESGMPNNRFLAERTGGTYSTLKVQPAELEDSGVYFCASSHRLAGGPWDTDTQYFGPGTRLTVL.

The chain joins TRBV19 to TRBJ2-5. This CDR3 contains 11 residues. Germline loops: CDR1 LNHDA, CDR2 SQIVND (reference sequence). The CDR3 sequence is CASSMTETQYF.

This chain joins TRBV18 and TRBJ2-1; the TRBD2 assignment by TCRdb is unverifiable without DNA. Looked up from germline, CDR1 is KGHSH and CDR2 is LQKENI. This CDR3 is built from 15 residues. CDR3 loop: CASSQLAGGGNEQFF.

The rearrangement uses TRBV4-1 and TRBJ2-1; TCRdb reports TRBD2, a call that lacks DNA to check it against. The CDR3 is 12 amino acids. CDR1 is MGHRA, CDR2 YSYEKL, per germline. The CDR3 loop is CASRAQDNEQFF.

V gene TRBV29-1 combines with J gene TRBJ2-1; as DNA is missing, the TRBD2 call by TCRdb cannot be tested. CDR1 and CDR2 from the germline V gene are SQVTM and ANQGSEA. This CDR3 spans 14 amino acids. CDR3 amino acids: CSTTSGIVVDEQFF.

The CDR3 spells CASSSRLGERYNEQFF. This chain connects TRBV7-3 to TRBJ2-1; the TCRdb call, TRBD1, lacks DNA for checking. CDR3 length equals 16 residues. Germline V gene lookup returns CDR1 SGHTA and CDR2 FQGTGA.

This chain uses TRBV20-1 with TRBJ2-5; the D gene TCRdb calls, TRBD2, cannot be checked with no DNA. The CDR3 is made up of 17 amino acids. Germline CDR1 and CDR2: DFQATT and SNEGSKA (reference sequence). This CDR3 reads CSARDSLTSGGQETQYF.

The V and J genes are TRBV20-1 and TRBJ1-1; with no DNA, the TCRdb D assignment of TRBD1 cannot be verified. Germline V gene lookup returns CDR1 DFQATT and CDR2 SNEGSKA (reference sequence). The CDR3 has 13 residues. CDR3 amino acids: CSALRSQGTEAFF.

CDR3 region: CSAKQGPETQYF. This chain connects TRBV20-1 to TRBJ2-5; TCRdb selects TRBD1, and the lack of DNA leaves this call unchecked. Germline CDR1 and CDR2: DFQATT and SNEGSKA (reference sequence). This CDR3 has 12 amino acids.

The chain's CDR3 is CASSQGVWENEQFF. The chain links TRBV4-3 to TRBJ2-1; TCRdb's D call of TRBD2 is untestable without DNA. Germline V gene lookup returns CDR1 LGHNA and CDR2 YSLEER. The CDR3 is 14 amino acids.

The rearrangement joins TRBV18 to TRBJ2-5; TCRdb indicates TRBD1, and absent DNA this call remains unverified. In germline, CDR1 is KGHSH, CDR2 LQKENI. There are 16 residues in the CDR3. The CDR3 here is CASSPVRVLGQETQYF. The whole variable domain, filled in from reference TRBV18 and TRBJ2-5, reads NAGVMQNPRHLVRRRGQEARLRCSPMKGHSHVYWYRQLPEEGLKFMVYLQKENIIDESGMPKERFSAEFPKEGPSILRIQQVVRGDSAAYFCASSPVRVLGQETQYFGPGTRLLVL.